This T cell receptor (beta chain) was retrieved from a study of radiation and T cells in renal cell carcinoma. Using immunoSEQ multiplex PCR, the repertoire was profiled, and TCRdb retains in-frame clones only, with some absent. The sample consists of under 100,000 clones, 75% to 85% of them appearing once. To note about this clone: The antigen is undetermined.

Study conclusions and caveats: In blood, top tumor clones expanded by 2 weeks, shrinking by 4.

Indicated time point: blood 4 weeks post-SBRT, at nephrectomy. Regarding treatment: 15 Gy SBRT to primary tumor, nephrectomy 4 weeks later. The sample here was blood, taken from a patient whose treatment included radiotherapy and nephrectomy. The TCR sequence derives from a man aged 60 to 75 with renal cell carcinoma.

CDR3 residues: CASSTSRGAYEQYF. In nucleotides, the CDR3 is TGTGCCAGCTCCACTTCCCGGGGCGCCTACGAGCAGTACTTC. The V call is TRBV7-9, the J call TRBJ2-7; D is perhaps TRBD1 or TRBD2 (5 bases each). This CDR3 is 14 amino acids long. Trimming removed 8 bases from V and 2 bases from J, with 16 bases in between. CDR1 and CDR2 (germline): SEHNR, FQNEAQ (reference sequence).